This T cell receptor (beta chain) appears in the sequencing data of a study of beta chain features in type 1 diabetes. CD4+ cells of the naive, central memory, regulatory and stem cell-like memory types were sorted via CD45RO/CCR7/CD25/CD127/CD95/CD27. The germline V and J ends were trimmed by 6 bases and 1 base, with 12 bases remaining between them. The germline V gene has CDR1 MGHDK and CDR2 SYGVNS. There are 14 residues in the CDR3. The isolated RNA, all of it, was reverse transcribed, so expressed TCRB transcripts were what got sequenced. Profiled with immunoSEQ multiplex PCR; TCRdb holds only in-frame clones, not every one. This table holds 970,000 or so clones, roughly a sixth found once.

The source material was naive CD4+ T cells from blood. This clonotype was sampled from a woman between 18 and 29 years old in good health. The chain links TRBV25-1 to TRBJ1-1; D gene unclear. The CDR3 here is CASSPSTQNTEAFF. The CDR3 coding sequence is TGTGCCAGCAGCCCTTCCACGCAGAACACTGAAGCTTTCTTT.